A single sample is the source of the 29 T cell receptor beta chains below, sequenced in a study of CXCR3-negative and CXCR3-positive naive CD8 T cells. Regarding the study as a whole: CXCR3-negative naive cells had less hydrophobic TRB CDR3s than did CXCR3-positive naive cells.

Their recognized antigens are unknown. Carrying UMI labels, the TRB cDNA libraries were prepared through 5' RACE. TCRdb reprocessed the 5' RACE reads and keeps a single row for each CDR3 protein, giving no DNA. The sample holds tens of thousands of distinct CDR3 sequences. Input material: naive CXCR3+ CD8+ T cells from blood. Sample subset: CD45RO-CCR7+CD27+CD95- naive CD8+ T cells expressing CXCR3 (TNR3+). The receptors come from a human donor in good health. Some clones in this sample may be carry-over from other donors' samples.

The chain uses TRBV5-1 and TRBJ1-4; as DNA is missing, the TRBD1 call by TCRdb cannot be tested. CDR3 length: 14 residues. Germline V gives CDR1 SGHRS, CDR2 YFSETQ. The CDR3 here is CASSPDREIEKLFF.

The gene calls are TRBV19 and TRBJ2-7; TCRdb outputs TRBD1, but without DNA this stays unchecked. The CDR3 runs to 14 residues. Per germline, CDR1 LNHDA and CDR2 SQIVND (reference sequence). CDR3 region: CASSMTGNPYEQYF.

This chain joins TRBV5-4 and TRBJ2-7. The CDR3 spans 14 residues. In germline, CDR1 is SGHNT, CDR2 YYREEE (reference sequence). CDR3 sequence: CASSPKQMSYEQYF. Full variable domain (outside the CDR3, taken from reference TRBV5-4 and TRBJ2-7): ETGVTQSPTHLIKTRGQQVTLRCSSQSGHNTVSWYQQALGQGPQFIFQYYREEENGRGNFPPRFSGLQFPNYSSELNVNALELDDSALYLCASSPKQMSYEQYFGPGTRLTVT.

This chain links TRBV20-1 with TRBJ2-7; TCRdb's D gene call, TRBD1, goes unchecked for lack of DNA. The CDR3 runs to 16 residues. Germline assignment: CDR1 DFQATT and CDR2 SNEGSKA (reference sequence). CDR3: CSVQIIPVTGIYEQYF.

The CDR3 protein is CSVEQTSGALRVGTQYF. V usage is TRBV29-1 and J usage is TRBJ2-3; TCRdb outputs TRBD2, but without DNA this stays unchecked. The length of the CDR3 is 17 residues. Germline assignment: CDR1 SQVTM and CDR2 ANQGSEA.

The gene calls are TRBV28 and TRBJ2-7; TCRdb's D gene call, TRBD1, goes unchecked for lack of DNA. This CDR3 spans 16 amino acids. Germline loops: CDR1 MDHEN, CDR2 SYDVKM. The chain's CDR3 is CASTLRGGGRSYEQYF.

V gene TRBV18 combines with J gene TRBJ2-1; the TCRdb call, TRBD1, lacks DNA for checking. The CDR3 extends over 13 amino acids. Germline values: CDR1 KGHSH, CDR2 LQKENI. CDR3: CASSPRGSDEQFF.

The rearrangement uses TRBV7-9 and TRBJ2-3. From germline, CDR1 is SEHNR and CDR2 FQNEAQ (reference sequence). This CDR3 spans 14 amino acids. CDR3 protein: CASSPVGGTDTQYF.

The V call is TRBV4-1, the J call TRBJ2-7. Germline-derived CDR1 and CDR2 are MGHRA and YSYEKL. There are 15 residues in the CDR3. The CDR3 reads CASSQDRASGGEQYF.

V is TRBV7-2 and J is TRBJ1-5; checking the TCRdb D call of TRBD1 is not possible without DNA. Germline values: CDR1 SGHTA, CDR2 FQGNSA. This CDR3 region has 14 residues. The CDR3 protein is CASNPGDVGQPQHF.

J is TRBJ1-1 and V is TRBV28; TCRdb's D call, TRBD1, is unchecked because there is no DNA. Germline loops: CDR1 MDHEN, CDR2 SYDVKM. The CDR3 loop spans 15 amino acids. The CDR3: CASSFPRDRGTEAFF.

This rearrangement joins TRBV6-5 to TRBJ2-7; with no DNA, the TCRdb D assignment of TRBD1 cannot be verified. This CDR3 is built from 14 residues. Germline values: CDR1 MNHEY, CDR2 SVGAGI. The chain's CDR3 is CASSPGTGVYEQYF.

The rearrangement joins TRBV3-1 to TRBJ2-3; TCRdb picks TRBD2, but there is no DNA to check that call. CDR3 length: 15 amino acids. In germline, CDR1 is LGHDT, CDR2 YNNKEL (reference sequence). This CDR3 is CASSSTLGITDTQYF.

CDR3: CASGLGGLGGETQYF. The chain employs TRBV27 and TRBJ2-5; TCRdb's D call of TRBD1 is untestable without DNA. CDR1 MNHEY and CDR2 SMNVEV come from the germline V gene (reference sequence). The CDR3 totals 15 residues.

The genes are TRBV29-1 and TRBJ2-7; TCRdb picks TRBD2, but there is no DNA to check that call. This CDR3 is 15 amino acids long. Germline CDR1 and CDR2: SQVTM and ANQGSEA. CDR3: CSVEVWEGSPYEQYF.

The chain carries TRBV4-1 and TRBJ2-3; absent DNA, TCRdb's TRBD2 call cannot be checked. The germline V gene has CDR1 MGHRA and CDR2 YSYEKL. The CDR3 is made up of 14 amino acids. The CDR3 reads CASTSSGSTDTQYF.

The chain's CDR3 is CAISDSSYEQYF. The V gene is TRBV10-3, the J gene TRBJ2-7. The CDR3 runs to 12 residues. CDR1 and CDR2 (germline): ENHRY, SYGVKD.

J is TRBJ2-7 and V is TRBV7-8; TCRdb gives TRBD1 as the D gene, but with no DNA this cannot be confirmed. Germline V gene lookup returns CDR1 SGHVS and CDR2 FQNEAQ. This CDR3 contains 14 residues. This CDR3 is CASSLSDGGREQYF. The entire variable domain, with the rest obtained from reference TRBV7-8 and TRBJ2-7, is as follows: GAGVSQSPRYKVAKRGQDVALRCDPISGHVSLFWYQQALGQGPEFLTYFQNEAQLDKSGLPSDRFFAERPEGSVSTLKIQRTQQEDSAVYLCASSLSDGGREQYFGPGTRLTVT.

The CDR3 loop is CSVEDSGTRAYNEQFF. The rearrangement links TRBV29-1 to TRBJ2-1; the D call from TCRdb, TRBD1, cannot be confirmed without DNA. This CDR3 spans 16 amino acids. The germline V gene encodes CDR1 SQVTM and CDR2 ANQGSEA.

The chain employs TRBV12-3 or TRBV12-4 and TRBJ2-7; TCRdb lists TRBD1, though no DNA is available to test this call. CDR3 length equals 12 residues. The CDR3 reads CASSLLRAEQYF.

The V and J genes are TRBV12-3 or TRBV12-4 and TRBJ2-3; TCRdb indicates TRBD1, and absent DNA this call remains unverified. The CDR3 extends over 14 amino acids. This CDR3 is CASSTTGTTDTQYF.

The chain uses TRBV9 and TRBJ2-7; no DNA is available, so the TRBD1 call from TCRdb remains unchecked. The CDR3 loop spans 16 amino acids. Germline V gene lookup returns CDR1 SGDLS and CDR2 YYNGEE. The CDR3 loop reads CASSALAGTARHEQYF. Using reference TRBV9 and TRBJ2-7 for the parts outside the CDR3, the full variable domain is DSGVTQTPKHLITATGQRVTLRCSPRSGDLSVYWYQQSLDQGLQFLIQYYNGEERAKGNILERFSAQQFPDLHSELNLSSLELGDSALYFCASSALAGTARHEQYFGPGTRLTVT.

The rearrangement uses TRBV28 and TRBJ2-1; TCRdb outputs TRBD2, but without DNA this stays unchecked. The CDR3 length is 16 residues. Per germline, CDR1 MDHEN and CDR2 SYDVKM. This CDR3 reads CASSLLPSGSPNEQFF.

The chain employs TRBV5-1 and TRBJ1-6; TCRdb reports TRBD1, a call that lacks DNA to check it against. CDR1 and CDR2 (germline): SGHRS, YFSETQ. CDR3 size: 16 residues. CDR3 region: CASSSERQGGNSPLHF.

The chain recombines TRBV27 with TRBJ2-5; TCRdb lists TRBD1, though no DNA is available to test this call. This CDR3 contains 14 residues. CDR1 MNHEY and CDR2 SMNVEV come from the germline V gene (reference sequence). CDR3 residues: CASRQAGGQETQYF.

The chain couples TRBV7-8 to TRBJ1-2. CDR1 and CDR2 from the germline V gene are SGHVS and FQNEAQ. The CDR3 covers 15 residues. The CDR3 here is CASSLGIGGNYGYTF.

This rearrangement joins TRBV5-1 to TRBJ2-2; TCRdb reports TRBD2, a call that lacks DNA to check it against. The germline V gene has CDR1 SGHRS and CDR2 YFSETQ. This CDR3 is 14 amino acids long. The CDR3 is CASSLGERSGELFF.

The chain has TRBV7-8 and TRBJ2-7; the D call from TCRdb, TRBD1, cannot be confirmed without DNA. The CDR3 is made up of 14 amino acids. CDR1 SGHVS and CDR2 FQNEAQ come from the germline V gene. The CDR3 here is CVSSLGDRGYEQYF.

V is TRBV20-1 and J is TRBJ2-1. CDR3 length: 14 amino acids. From germline, CDR1 is DFQATT and CDR2 SNEGSKA (reference sequence). The CDR3 region is CSARDRPNYNEQFF.